The clone carrying this TCR beta chain was counted at least ten times. Its antigen is currently unknown. Trimming removed 6 bases at V and 1 base at J, with 9 bases between. Germline assignment: CDR1 MNHEY and CDR2 SVGAGI. CDR3 length: 13 residues. Time point here: persistent/refractory GD, antithyroid drugs over 5 years with positive TRAb. RNA from PBMCs was the source of the TCR library. These data are taken from a study of regulatory T cells in long-lasting Graves disease. General observations from the study: Thyroid tissue was not sampled; only peripheral blood was.

Arm-PCR of CDR3 regions and iRepertoire HTBI primers were the basis on which TCR beta libraries were built. TCRdb reprocessed the multiplex PCR reads via MiXCR and lists one record per CDR3 protein. The data hold roughly 500,000 distinct CDR3 sequences, with 20% to 25% observed a single time. Sequenced material: peripheral blood mononuclear cells (PBMCs), taken when the disease was refractory, from a patient treated with antithyroid drugs. The chain recombines TRBV6-5 with TRBJ1-2; D call uncertain. This sequence originates from a female donor with Graves disease. CDR3 loop: CASSSRDNYGYTF. In DNA, the CDR3 is TGTGCCAGCAGCTCCCGAGATAACTATGGCTACACCTTC.